The T cell receptor (beta chain) described here comes from a study of vaccination and CD4 T cells after COVID-19. For the study at large: Post-vaccine sampling followed dose two by a median about 72 days (range 14 to 241).

Described treatment: roughly 10-day PBMC culture with coronavirus spike peptide pools or control peptides (ViraFEST assay). In regard to this clonotype: The antigen remains unidentified.

Study conclusions and caveats: SARS-CoV-2-reactive clonotypes showed a nonsignificant median rise from about 20 to 38.

An Oncomine TCR Beta short-read assay was used to sequence the DNA from cultured CD4+ T cells. TCRdb re-called the PCR reads through MiXCR, storing one row per CDR3 protein. The sample has around 15,000 distinct CDR3 sequences, 44% seen once. Germline CDR1 reads DFQATT; CDR2 reads SNEGSKA (reference sequence). The CDR3 loop spans 17 amino acids. V trimming: 1 base; J trimming: 0 bases; junction bases outside the gene matches: 9. The chain employs TRBV20-1 and TRBJ2-7; TRBD2 aligns across 10 bases. Sequenced material: CD4+ T cells from blood, cultured in vitro. The receptor was derived from a human donor who had recovered from COVID-19. The DNA of the CDR3 is TGCAGTGCTAGAGGCCCCTACGGACTAGCGGACTCCTACGAGCAGTACTTC. This encodes CSARGPYGLADSYEQYF.